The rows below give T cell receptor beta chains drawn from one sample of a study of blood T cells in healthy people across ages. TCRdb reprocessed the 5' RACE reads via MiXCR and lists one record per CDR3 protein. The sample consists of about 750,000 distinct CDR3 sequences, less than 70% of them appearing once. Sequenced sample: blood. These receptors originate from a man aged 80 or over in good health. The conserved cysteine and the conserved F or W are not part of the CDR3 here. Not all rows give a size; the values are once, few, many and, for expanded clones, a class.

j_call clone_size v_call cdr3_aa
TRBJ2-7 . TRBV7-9 ASSLAQAPYEQY
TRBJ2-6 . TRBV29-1 SVVFPSGANVLT
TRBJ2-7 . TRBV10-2 ASRAGQNKYEQY
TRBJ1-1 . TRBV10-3 AIRDVTNTEAF
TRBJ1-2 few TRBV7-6 ASSSLGTAKGGYT
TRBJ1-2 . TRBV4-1 ASSQLYQGGKDNYGYT
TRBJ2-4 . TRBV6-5 ASSYEGGIQY
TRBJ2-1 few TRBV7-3 ASSLGMAGSSYNEQF
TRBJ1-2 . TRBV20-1 SARDERSSYGYT
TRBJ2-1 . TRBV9 ASSSRTSPGEQF
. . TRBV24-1 ATSDPGTGVQETQY
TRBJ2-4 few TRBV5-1 ASSLGSRSLAKNIQY
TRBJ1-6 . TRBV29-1 SVATGGGHSPLH
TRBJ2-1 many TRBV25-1 ASSEFRGAHNEQF
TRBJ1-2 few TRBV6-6 ASWGEGFYGYT
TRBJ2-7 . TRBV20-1 SASTVASGPSSYEQY
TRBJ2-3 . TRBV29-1 SVEELGGRGSTDTQY
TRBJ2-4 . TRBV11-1 ASSLETSGALRGQY
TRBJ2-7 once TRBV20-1 SARDPAGWSYEQY
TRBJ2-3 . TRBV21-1 VSSNLGPRYAY
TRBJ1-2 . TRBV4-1 ASSPRDTPNYGYT
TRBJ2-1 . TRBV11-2 ASSSSGRYNNEQF
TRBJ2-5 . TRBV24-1 TTSDPTGDEETQY
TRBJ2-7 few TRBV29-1 SVSGTSAQY
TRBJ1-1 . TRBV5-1 ASSLQADTGAF
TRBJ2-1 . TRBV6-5 ASSYVPLAGAYNEQF
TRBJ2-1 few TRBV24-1 ATSATWGQRDEQF
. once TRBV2 ASSGRERYEQY
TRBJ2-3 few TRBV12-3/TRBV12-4 ASSLGGAVRYAY
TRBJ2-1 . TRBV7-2 ASSRGRGSNEQF
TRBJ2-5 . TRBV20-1 TSGTPGETQY
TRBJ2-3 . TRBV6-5 ASSYSSGRAGDTQY
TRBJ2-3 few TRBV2 ASSAQGSRYAY
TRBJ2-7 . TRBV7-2 ASSGRILRGEQY
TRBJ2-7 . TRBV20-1 SAVRGVYEQY
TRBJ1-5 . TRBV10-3 AIKSPDQPQH
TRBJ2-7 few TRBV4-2 ASSQGLATYEQY
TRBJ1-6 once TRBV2 ASSERLDRTNSPLH
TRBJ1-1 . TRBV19 ASSILGATEAF
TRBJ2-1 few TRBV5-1 ASGGTSGFNEQF
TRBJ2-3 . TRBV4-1 ASSQEGTSGRLDTQY
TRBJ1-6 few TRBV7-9 ASSSYNSPLH